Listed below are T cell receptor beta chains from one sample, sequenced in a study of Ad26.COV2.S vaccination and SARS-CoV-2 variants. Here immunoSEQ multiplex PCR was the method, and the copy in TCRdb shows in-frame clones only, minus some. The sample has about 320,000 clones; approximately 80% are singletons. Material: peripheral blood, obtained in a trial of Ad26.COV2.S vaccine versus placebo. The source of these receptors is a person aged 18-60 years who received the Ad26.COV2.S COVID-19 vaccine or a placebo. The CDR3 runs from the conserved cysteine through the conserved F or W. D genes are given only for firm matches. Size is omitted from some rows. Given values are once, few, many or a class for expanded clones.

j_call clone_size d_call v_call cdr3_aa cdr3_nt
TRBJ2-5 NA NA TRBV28 CASSFFHDQETQYF TGTGCCAGCAGTTTTTTCCACGACCAAGAGACCCAGTACTTC
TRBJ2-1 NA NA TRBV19 CASRVSSYNEQFF TGTGCCAGTAGGGTGTCCTCCTACAATGAGCAGTTCTTC
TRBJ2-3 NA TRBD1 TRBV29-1 CSVAGQPADTQYF TGCAGCGTTGCGGGACAGCCCGCAGATACGCAGTATTTT
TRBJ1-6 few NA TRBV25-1 CASRGGYNSPLHF TGTGCCAGCAGGGGAGGCTATAATTCACCCCTCCACTTT
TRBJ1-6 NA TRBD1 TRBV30 CAWSLTGTVNSPLHF TGTGCCTGGAGTCTAACCGGGACAGTTAATTCACCCCTCCACTTT
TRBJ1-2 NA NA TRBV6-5 CASRYSRASGGYGYTF TGTGCCAGCAGATACTCACGGGCCTCGGGTGGGTATGGCTACACCTTC
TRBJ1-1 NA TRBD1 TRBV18 CASSSGTGGAGTEAFF TGTGCCAGCTCCTCCGGGACAGGGGGCGCCGGCACTGAAGCTTTCTTT
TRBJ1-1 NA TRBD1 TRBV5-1 CASSTDRATEAFF TGCGCCAGCAGCACTGACAGGGCAACTGAAGCTTTCTTT
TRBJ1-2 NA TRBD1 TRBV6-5 CASSRQDRTNYGYTF TGTGCCAGCAGCCGCCAGGACAGGACAAACTATGGCTACACCTTC
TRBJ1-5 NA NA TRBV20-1 CSASMGSWGGGNQPQHF TGCAGTGCTAGTATGGGCTCGTGGGGTGGTGGCAATCAGCCCCAGCATTTT
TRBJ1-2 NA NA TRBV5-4 CASSLKRGREPSNYGYTF TGTGCCAGCAGCTTGAAACGTGGCAGGGAGCCTTCTAACTATGGCTACACCTTC
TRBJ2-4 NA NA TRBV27 CASSPGVLRENIQYF TGTGCCAGCAGTCCAGGGGTTTTGCGGGAAAACATTCAGTACTTC
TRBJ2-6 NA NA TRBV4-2 CASSQLPRTRSGANVLTF TGTGCCAGCAGCCAGCTGCCCCGTACCCGCTCTGGGGCCAACGTCCTGACTTTC
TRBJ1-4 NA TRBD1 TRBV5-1 CASSLGQGDEKLFF TGCGCCAGCAGCTTGGGACAGGGAGACGAAAAACTGTTTTTT
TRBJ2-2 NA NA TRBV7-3 CASSLRRGGELFF TGTGCCAGCAGCTTACGAAGAGGCGGGGAGCTGTTTTTT
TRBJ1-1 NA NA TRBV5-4 CASSLGGLLGLYTSTEAFF TGTGCCAGCAGCTTGGGTGGGCTTCTTGGGCTTTACACGAGCACTGAAGCTTTCTTT